These 18 T cell receptor beta chains came from one sample sequenced in a study of OX40 agonist ivuxolimab in advanced cancers. Sequencing was performed with immunoSEQ multiplex PCR; in TCRdb, only in-frame clones are kept and a portion is missing. The sample contains some 45,000 clones, roughly 82% of which appear only once. Sequencing used CD4+ or CD8+ T cells sorted from blood, obtained in a trial of the OX40 agonist ivuxolimab. The source is an adult with an advanced solid tumor such as melanoma, head and neck, liver or kidney cancer.

The chain recombines TRBV11-2 with TRBJ2-7; tentative D call: TRBD1 (5 bases). Germline-derived CDR1 and CDR2 are SGHAT and FQNNGV. The CDR3 loop spans 14 amino acids. The V gene lost 6 bases and the J gene lost 0 bases, with 12 bases spanning the gap. The DNA for the CDR3 is TGTGCCAGCAGGAAGCAGGGCAGCTCCTACGAGCAGTACTTC. It translates to CASRKQGSSYEQYF.

V is TRBV6-6 and J is TRBJ2-7; D is uncertain. The CDR3 runs to 13 residues. CDR1 is MNHNY, CDR2 SVGAGI, per germline (reference sequence). Trimming stripped 6 bases from V and 4 bases from J, with 13 bases between. The CDR3 here is CASREQEPYEQYF. The DNA of the CDR3 is TGTGCCAGCAGAGAACAAGAACCTTACGAGCAGTACTTC.

V and J are TRBV7-8 and TRBJ1-5; D possibly corresponds to TRBD1 (6 bases). Deletions cut 5 bases from V and 2 bases from J, with 19 bases between. CDR3 length equals 17 residues. Germline CDR1 SGHVS, CDR2 FQNEAQ. The DNA of the CDR3 is TGTGCCAGCAGCGCGGGCCGGGGGGCTGGCGGCAATCAGCCCCAGCATTTT. Protein sequence: CASSAGRGAGGNQPQHF.

The chain combines TRBV11-2 with TRBJ2-3; D ambiguous. V shed 4 bases and J shed 2 bases, with 19 bases lying between them. The germline V gene has CDR1 SGHAT and CDR2 FQNNGV. This CDR3 contains 17 residues. The CDR3 sequence: CASSSRPRTRYTDTQYF. CDR3 DNA sequence: TGTGCCAGCAGCTCTCGCCCCAGGACCCGCTACACAGATACGCAGTATTTT.

The V call is TRBV28, the J call TRBJ2-7; D is possibly TRBD1 (5 bases). The length of the CDR3 is 13 residues. CDR1 and CDR2 from the germline V gene are MDHEN and SYDVKM. Trimming left V 3 bases short and J 3 bases short, with 9 bases between. The CDR3: CASSFLQGYEQYF. CDR3 in DNA: TGTGCCAGCAGTTTTCTCCAGGGCTACGAGCAGTACTTC.

This clone was found a few times. This rearrangement joins TRBV5-1 to TRBJ1-2, with 7 nucleotides matching TRBD1. Germline assignment: CDR1 SGHRS and CDR2 YFSETQ. This CDR3 has 16 residues. V dropped 4 bases and J dropped 1; count of bases not matched to a gene: 10. The DNA for the CDR3 is TGCGCCAGCAGCCACGGGACAGCGAGTGGTAACTATGGCTACACCTTC. Encoded protein: CASSHGTASGNYGYTF.

The V gene is TRBV25-1, the J gene TRBJ2-7; D may be TRBD2 (5 bases). This CDR3 has 12 residues. Trimming stripped 4 bases from V and 3 bases from J, with 7 bases between. CDR1 is MGHDK and CDR2 is SYGVNS in the germline V gene. The CDR3 DNA reads as TGTGCCAGCAGTGTGGAGGACTACGAGCAGTACTTC. As protein: CASSVEDYEQYF.

This clone was found once. This sequence joins TRBV2 and TRBJ1-4; no firm D call. Trimming left V 10 bases short and J 0 bases short, with 12 bases between. The germline CDR1 and CDR2 sequences are SNHLY and FYNNEI. The CDR3 is made up of 14 amino acids. The CDR3: CATKYDSTNEKLFF. The CDR3 DNA is TGTGCCACCAAGTATGACTCAACTAATGAAAAACTGTTTTTT.

This clone was seen a handful of times. V usage is TRBV28 and J usage is TRBJ1-3, with D perhaps TRBD1 (6 bases). CDR1 and CDR2 (germline): MDHEN, SYDVKM. This CDR3 contains 14 residues. V lost 6 bases and J 2 bases, leaving 11 bases between the germline ends. The CDR3 region has the DNA TGTGCCAGCAGAGCAGGGGTCGCTGGAAACACCATATATTTT. It specifies CASRAGVAGNTIYF.

The rearrangement joins TRBV15 to TRBJ2-5; D might be TRBD1 (6 bases). V dropped 3 bases and J dropped 1 base, with 15 bases sitting between them. The CDR3 consists of 16 residues. Germline CDR1 and CDR2: LNHNV and YYDKDF (reference sequence). The DNA of the CDR3 is TGTGCCACCAGCAGGGACAAAAGAGGGGGCCAAGAGACCCAGTACTTC. It codes for CATSRDKRGGQETQYF. The full variable domain, completed using reference TRBV15 and TRBJ2-5, is DAMVIQNPRYQVTQFGKPVTLSCSQTLNHNVMYWYQQKSSQAPKLLFHYYDKDFNNEADTPDNFQSRRPNTSFCFLDIRSPGLGDTAMYLCATSRDKRGGQETQYFGPGTRLLVL.

The V gene is TRBV18, the J gene TRBJ2-7; D remains unclear. CDR1 and CDR2 from the germline V gene are KGHSH and LQKENI. Deletions cut 3 bases from V and 1 base from J, with 7 bases between. CDR3 size: 13 residues. The CDR3 DNA reads as TGTGCCAGCTCACCGGGCCTATCCTACGAGCAGTACTTC. This codes for CASSPGLSYEQYF. Full variable domain (remainder filled in from reference TRBV18 and TRBJ2-7): NAGVMQNPRHLVRRRGQEARLRCSPMKGHSHVYWYRQLPEEGLKFMVYLQKENIIDESGMPKERFSAEFPKEGPSILRIQQVVRGDSAAYFCASSPGLSYEQYFGPGTRLTVT.

As to this clone: The same CDR3 is also encoded by other DNA sequences in this sample. The chain carries TRBV30 and TRBJ1-3; tentatively, D is TRBD1 (5 bases). CDR3 size: 13 residues. The V gene lost 2 bases and the J gene lost 2 bases, with 7 bases spanning the gap. Germline-derived CDR1 and CDR2 are GTSNPN and SVGIG (reference sequence). The CDR3 region is CAWSWGTGNTIYF. CDR3 sequence (DNA): TGTGCCTGGAGTTGGGGGACTGGAAACACCATATATTTT. The variable domain in full, completed from reference TRBV30 and TRBJ1-3, reads SQTIHQWPATLVQPVGSPLSLECTVEGTSNPNLYWYRQAAGRGLQLLFYSVGIGQISSEVPQNLSASRPQDRQFILSSKKLLLSDSGFYLCAWSWGTGNTIYFGEGSWLTVV.

This clone has more than one count but fewer than ten. J is TRBJ2-7 and V is TRBV30; D possibly uses TRBD1 or TRBD2 (5 bases each). V was pared by 0 bases and J by 5 bases, with 8 bases between. The germline V gene encodes CDR1 GTSNPN and CDR2 SVGIG (reference sequence). The CDR3 extends over 12 amino acids. In DNA, the CDR3 is TGTGCCTGGAGTGTTCGAGGGGACGAGCAGTACTTC. Translation: CAWSVRGDEQYF.

This clone occurred once. The V call is TRBV18, the J call TRBJ2-2; TRBD1 matches at 10 bases. The CDR3 spans 17 residues. V was pared by 3 bases and J by 6 bases, with 10 bases of the junction left unmatched. Looked up from germline, CDR1 is KGHSH and CDR2 is LQKENI. CDR3 sequence: CASSPQTGGTSAGELFF. DNA of the CDR3: TGTGCCAGCTCACCCCAGACAGGGGGCACGTCAGCCGGGGAGCTGTTTTTT.

This chain uses TRBV7-6 with TRBJ2-7, with 11 bases fitting TRBD2. Germline loops: CDR1 SGHVS, CDR2 FNYEAQ. The CDR3 totals 15 residues. The V segment lost 4 bases and the J segment 6 bases; nucleotides outside the gene matches: 8. CDR3 sequence reads: CASSSERLAGIEQYF. CDR3 DNA: TGTGCCAGCAGCTCCGAAAGACTAGCGGGGATCGAGCAGTACTTC.

The rearrangement links TRBV25-1 to TRBJ2-1, with 8 nucleotides matching TRBD1. Germline CDR1 reads MGHDK; CDR2 reads SYGVNS. Trimming took 5 bases from V and 7 from J; bases not matched to a gene: 13. This CDR3 region has 16 residues. CDR3 protein: CASSSPRTGFLNEQFF. CDR3 DNA sequence: TGTGCCAGCAGTAGCCCGCGGACAGGGTTTCTGAATGAGCAGTTCTTC.

V and J are TRBV7-8 and TRBJ1-1; D is possibly TRBD1 (5 bases). Germline CDR1 and CDR2: SGHVS and FQNEAQ. The length of the CDR3 is 15 residues. The V gene lost 5 bases and the J gene lost 0 bases, with 13 bases spanning the gap. CDR3 bases: TGTGCCAGCAGCCACCAGAGGGGTTTGAACACTGAAGCTTTCTTT. Translating gives CASSHQRGLNTEAFF.

The table lists this clone with a few counts. The V gene is TRBV14, the J gene TRBJ2-1, with 11 nucleotides matching TRBD2. The trim removed 0 bases at V and 4 bases at J, leaving 2 bases unmatched. The CDR3 contains 16 residues. From germline, CDR1 is SGHDN and CDR2 FVKESK. The CDR3: CASSQDSGRGYNEQFF. CDR3 sequence (DNA): TGTGCCAGCAGCCAAGATAGCGGGAGGGGTTACAATGAGCAGTTCTTC.